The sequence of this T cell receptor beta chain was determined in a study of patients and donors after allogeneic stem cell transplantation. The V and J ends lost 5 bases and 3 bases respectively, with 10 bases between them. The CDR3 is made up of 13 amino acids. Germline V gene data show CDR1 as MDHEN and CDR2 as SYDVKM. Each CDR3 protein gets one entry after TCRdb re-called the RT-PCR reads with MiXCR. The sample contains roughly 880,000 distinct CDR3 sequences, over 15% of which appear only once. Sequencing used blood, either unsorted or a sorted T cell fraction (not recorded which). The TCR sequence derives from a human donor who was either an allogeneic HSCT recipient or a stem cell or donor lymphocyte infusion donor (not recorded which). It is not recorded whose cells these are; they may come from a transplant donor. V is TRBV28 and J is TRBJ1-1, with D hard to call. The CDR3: CASSPAADTEAFF. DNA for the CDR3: TGTGCCAGCAGTCCGGCGGCGGACACTGAAGCTTTCTTT.